The clone carrying this T cell receptor beta chain was observed a handful of times. The source of the sample is a study of blood T cells in healthy people across ages. Alongside a J-beta primer mix, a sample-barcoded 5' primer served in a second PCR lasting about 7 to 12 cycles. TCRdb used MiXCR to reprocess the 5' RACE reads, holding one entry per CDR3 protein. The sample holds approximately 690,000 distinct CDR3 sequences, roughly 53% seen once. Germline assignment: CDR1 MNHEY and CDR2 SVGAGI. Trimming took 2 bases from V and 3 from J, leaving 8 bases between them. This CDR3 is 13 amino acids long. Sequenced material: blood. This TCR came from a man aged 55 to 69 in good health. V gene TRBV6-5 combines with J gene TRBJ2-7; D uncertain. Written as DNA, the CDR3 is TGTGCCAGCAGTTACGGGGATTTCTACGAGCAGTACTTC. It codes for CASSYGDFYEQYF.